This T cell receptor beta chain was sequenced in a study of T cell changes during pregnancy in multiple sclerosis. Trimming cost V 3 bases and J 4 bases, with 10 bases left between them. This CDR3 spans 13 amino acids. Germline assignment: CDR1 KGHSH and CDR2 LQKENI. Assay: immunoSEQ multiplex PCR; the TCRdb copy retains only in-frame clones and omits some. The sample lists fewer than 90,000 clones; over 85% were seen once. In regard to this clone: This sample includes further DNA sequences coding for the same CDR3.

The input for sequencing was peripheral blood, taken in the third trimester of pregnancy. This sequence originates from a female donor in good health, enrolled as a control in a pregnancy study. The rearrangement uses TRBV18 and TRBJ2-7, with a weak D call TRBD1 (6 bases). CDR3 protein: CASSPGTSYEQYF. DNA for the CDR3: TGTGCCAGCTCACCTGGGACATCTTACGAGCAGTACTTC.